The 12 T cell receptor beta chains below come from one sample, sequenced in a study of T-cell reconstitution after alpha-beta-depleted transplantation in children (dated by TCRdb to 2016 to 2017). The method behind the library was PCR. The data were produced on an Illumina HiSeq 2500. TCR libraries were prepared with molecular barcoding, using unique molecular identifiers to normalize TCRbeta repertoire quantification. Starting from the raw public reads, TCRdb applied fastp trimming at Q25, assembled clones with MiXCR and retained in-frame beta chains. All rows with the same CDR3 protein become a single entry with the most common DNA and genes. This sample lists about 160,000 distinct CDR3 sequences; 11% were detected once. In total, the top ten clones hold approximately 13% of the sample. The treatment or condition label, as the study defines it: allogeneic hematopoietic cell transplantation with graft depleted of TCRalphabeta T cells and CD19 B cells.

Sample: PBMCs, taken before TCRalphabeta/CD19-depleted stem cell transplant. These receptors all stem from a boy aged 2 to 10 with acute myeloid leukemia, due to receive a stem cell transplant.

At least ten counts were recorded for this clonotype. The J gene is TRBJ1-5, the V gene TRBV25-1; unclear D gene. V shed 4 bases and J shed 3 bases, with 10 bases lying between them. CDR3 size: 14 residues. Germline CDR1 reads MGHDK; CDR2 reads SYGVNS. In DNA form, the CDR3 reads TGTGCCAGCAGTGCAATAGGCCCCAATCAGCCCCAGCATTTT. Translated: CASSAIGPNQPQHF. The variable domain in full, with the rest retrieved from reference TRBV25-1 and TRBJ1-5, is EADIYQTPRYLVIGTGKKITLECSQTMGHDKMYWYQQDPGMELHLIHYSYGVNSTEKGDLSSESTVSRIRTEHFPLTLESARPSHTSQYLCASSAIGPNQPQHFGDGTRLSIL.

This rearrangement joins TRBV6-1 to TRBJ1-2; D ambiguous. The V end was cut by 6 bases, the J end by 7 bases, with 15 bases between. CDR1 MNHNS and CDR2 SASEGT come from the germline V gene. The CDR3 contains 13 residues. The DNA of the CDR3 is TGTGCCAGCAGCCGAGACCTGGGAGCTGGCTACACCTTC. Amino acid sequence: CASSRDLGAGYTF.

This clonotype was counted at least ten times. CDR3 nucleotide sequence: TGTGCCAGCAGCCCGCCGGGACTAGCGGGAGGAAGAGGATCCTACAATGAGCAGTTCTTC. This gives the protein CASSPPGLAGGRGSYNEQFF. This chain connects TRBV13 to TRBJ2-1, with 15 positions matching TRBD2. V lost 5 bases, J lost 1 base, and 12 bases stayed unmatched. CDR1 and CDR2 (germline): PRHDT, FYEKMQ (reference sequence). CDR3 length: 20 residues. Full variable domain (rest looked up from reference TRBV13 and TRBJ2-1): AAGVIQSPRHLIKEKRETATLKCYPIPRHDTVYWYQQGPGQDPQFLISFYEKMQSDKGSIPDRFSAQQFSDYHSELNMSSLELGDSALYFCASSPPGLAGGRGSYNEQFFGPGTRLTVL.

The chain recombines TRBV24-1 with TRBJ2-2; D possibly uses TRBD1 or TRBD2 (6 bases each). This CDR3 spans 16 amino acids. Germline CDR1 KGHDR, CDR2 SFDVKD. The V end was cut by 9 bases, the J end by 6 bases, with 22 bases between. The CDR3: CATGGSRGSFAGELFF. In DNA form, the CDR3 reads TGTGCCACCGGGGGCTCCCGGGGGAGTTTCGCCGGGGAGCTGTTTTTT.

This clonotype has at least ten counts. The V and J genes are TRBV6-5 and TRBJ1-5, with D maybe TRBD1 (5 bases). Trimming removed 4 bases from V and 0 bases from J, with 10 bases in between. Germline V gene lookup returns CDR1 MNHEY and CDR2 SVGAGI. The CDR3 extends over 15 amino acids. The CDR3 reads CASSLNRYSNQPQHF. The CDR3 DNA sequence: TGTGCCAGCAGTTTAAACAGGTATAGCAATCAGCCCCAGCATTTT.

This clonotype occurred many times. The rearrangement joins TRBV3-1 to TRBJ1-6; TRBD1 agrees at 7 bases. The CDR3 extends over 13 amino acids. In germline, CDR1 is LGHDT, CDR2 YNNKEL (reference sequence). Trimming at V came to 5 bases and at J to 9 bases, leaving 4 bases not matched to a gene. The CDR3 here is CASSWTGPSPLHF. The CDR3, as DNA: TGTGCCAGCAGCTGGACAGGTCCTTCACCCCTCCACTTT.

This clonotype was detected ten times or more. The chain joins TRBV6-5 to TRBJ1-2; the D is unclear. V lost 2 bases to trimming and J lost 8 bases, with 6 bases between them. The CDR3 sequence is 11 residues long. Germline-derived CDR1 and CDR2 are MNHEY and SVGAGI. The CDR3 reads CASSYGYGYTF. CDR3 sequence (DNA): TGTGCCAGCAGTTACGGTTACGGCTACACCTTC.

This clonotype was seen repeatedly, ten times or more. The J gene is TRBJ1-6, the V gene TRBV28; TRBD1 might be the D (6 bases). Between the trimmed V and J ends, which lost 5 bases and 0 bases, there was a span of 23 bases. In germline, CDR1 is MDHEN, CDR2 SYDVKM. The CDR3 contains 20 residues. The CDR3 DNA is TGTGCCAGCAGTCCAGTTGAGTGGACAGAGCCTAGCTCCTATAATTCACCCCTCCACTTT. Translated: CASSPVEWTEPSSYNSPLHF.

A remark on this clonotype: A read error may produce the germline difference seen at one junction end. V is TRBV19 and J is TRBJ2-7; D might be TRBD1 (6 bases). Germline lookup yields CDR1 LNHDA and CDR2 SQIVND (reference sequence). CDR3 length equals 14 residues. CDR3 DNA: TGTGCCAGTAGTATCGGACAGATTGGGGACGAGCAGCACTTC. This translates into CASSIGQIGDEQHF.

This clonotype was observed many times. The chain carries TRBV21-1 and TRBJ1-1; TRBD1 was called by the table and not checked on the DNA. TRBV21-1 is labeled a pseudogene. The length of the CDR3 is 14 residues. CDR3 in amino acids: CASSGQEKNTEAFF. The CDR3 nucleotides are TGTGCCAGCAGCGGACAGGAGAAGAACACTGAAGCTTTCTTT.

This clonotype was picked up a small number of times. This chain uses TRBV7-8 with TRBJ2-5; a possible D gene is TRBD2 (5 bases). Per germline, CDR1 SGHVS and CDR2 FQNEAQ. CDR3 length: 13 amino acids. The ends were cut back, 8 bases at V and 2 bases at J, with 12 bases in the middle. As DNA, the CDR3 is TGTGCCAGCGGTCGGGGTGAACAAGAGACCCAGTACTTC. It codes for CASGRGEQETQYF.

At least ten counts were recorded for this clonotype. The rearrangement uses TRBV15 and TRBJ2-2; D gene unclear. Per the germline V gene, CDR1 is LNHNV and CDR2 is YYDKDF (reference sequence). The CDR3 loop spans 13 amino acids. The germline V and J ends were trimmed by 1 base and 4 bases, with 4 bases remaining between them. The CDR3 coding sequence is TGTGCCACCAGCAGAGTTAGCACCGGGGAGCTGTTTTTT. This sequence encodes CATSRVSTGELFF.